A single sample gave rise to the 15 T cell receptor beta chains below, sequenced in a study of cytomegalovirus exposure and HLA in healthy donors. 60 Vbeta and 13 Jbeta primers were used in PCR. Sequencing used immunoSEQ multiplex PCR; TCRdb keeps in-frame clones, though not all of them. The table records about 150,000 clones, more than 75% of them present only once. The source material was PBMCs. All receptors derive from a woman aged 40 to 49 in good health and CMV-seropositive.

There are a few counts of this clone. The chain has TRBV4-2 and TRBJ2-4; TRBD1 aligns across 11 bases. Germline V gives CDR1 LGHNA, CDR2 YNFKEQ. J lost 2 bases, V lost 1 base, and 4 bases had no gene match. The CDR3 loop spans 17 amino acids. CDR3 amino acids: CASSQGDRGRTKNIQYF. In nucleotides, the CDR3 is TGTGCCAGCAGCCAAGGGGACAGGGGGAGGACCAAAAACATTCAGTACTTC.

The chain recombines TRBV6-5 with TRBJ1-6; no definite D call. This CDR3 has 15 amino acids. Germline V CDR1 and CDR2: MNHEY, SVGAGI. V lost 1 base and J lost 7, with 11 bases in between. The CDR3 is CASSYFRDPNSPLHF. For the CDR3, the DNA is TGTGCCAGCAGTTACTTCCGGGATCCGAATTCACCCCTCCACTTT.

The V call is TRBV27, the J call TRBJ2-7, with TRBD2 matching 13 bases. This CDR3 has 16 residues. With V trimmed by 6 bases and J by 4 bases, 9 bases remained unmatched. Germline CDR1 and CDR2: MNHEY and SMNVEV (reference sequence). This CDR3 reads CASRSRGLAGIYEQYF. In DNA form, the CDR3 reads TGTGCCAGCAGGTCGCGGGGACTAGCGGGAATATACGAGCAGTACTTC.

The gene calls are TRBV10-3 and TRBJ2-1; 8 bases fit TRBD2. This CDR3 comprises 15 residues. CDR1 and CDR2 (germline): ENHRY, SYGVKD. The V gene end was trimmed by 5 bases and the J gene end by 0 bases; junction bases not matched to a gene: 3. The CDR3 bases are TGTGCCATCAGTACACTAGCGGCCTCCTACAATGAGCAGTTCTTC. Protein product: CAISTLAASYNEQFF.

This rearrangement joins TRBV6-6 to TRBJ2-3; D unresolved. CDR3 length equals 15 residues. CDR1 is MNHNY, CDR2 SVGAGI, per germline (reference sequence). V was clipped by 2 bases and J by 2 bases, with 11 bases between them. CDR3: CASSYAQPHTDTQYF. Here the CDR3 DNA reads TGTGCCAGCAGTTACGCACAGCCTCACACAGATACGCAGTATTTT.

The chain has TRBV18 and TRBJ1-4; D call uncertain. V was cut by 3 bases and J by 8 bases, with 13 bases left in between. The CDR3 consists of 14 residues. From germline, CDR1 is KGHSH and CDR2 LQKENI. CDR3 coding DNA: TGTGCCAGCTCACCTAGCGACCTGAGGGAAAAACTGTTTTTT. Translated, it gives CASSPSDLREKLFF.

V is TRBV30 and J is TRBJ1-3; D is perhaps TRBD1 (6 bases). V lost 5 bases and J lost 0, with 14 bases in between. Germline CDR1 reads GTSNPN; CDR2 reads SVGIG (reference sequence). This CDR3 contains 15 residues. The CDR3 coding sequence is TGTGCCTGGGTGGGGGGGCGAACCTCTGGAAACACCATATATTTT. The encoded protein is CAWVGGRTSGNTIYF.

The CDR3 nucleotides read TGTGCCAGCAGTTACTCAGGGAGGAGGTCCGAGCAGTACTTC. Translated, it gives CASSYSGRRSEQYF. The chain has TRBV6-5 and TRBJ2-7, with D possibly being TRBD2 (6 bases). Germline V lookup: CDR1 MNHEY, CDR2 SVGAGI. The V end lost 0 bases, the J end lost 6 bases, and 12 bases lay between the germline ends. There are 14 residues in the CDR3.

The sample holds one count of this clone. This sequence joins TRBV28 and TRBJ2-5; 10 bases are shared with TRBD1. With V trimmed by 9 bases and J by 4 bases, 11 bases remained unmatched. The CDR3 length is 15 residues. Germline CDR1 and CDR2: MDHEN and SYDVKM. The CDR3 reads CASSEGTGAAETQYF. CDR3 bases: TGTGCCAGTTCCGAGGGGACAGGGGCGGCAGAGACCCAGTACTTC.

The chain uses TRBV28 and TRBJ1-5; TRBD1 agrees at 9 bases. Losses at the gene ends were 6 bases for V and 3 bases for J; bases not matched to a gene: 6. CDR1 MDHEN and CDR2 SYDVKM come from the germline V gene. There are 15 residues in the CDR3. CDR3 sequence: CASRKTGGDNQPQHF. The CDR3 DNA reads TGTGCCAGCAGAAAGACAGGGGGTGACAATCAGCCCCAGCATTTT.

The CDR3 region has the DNA TGTGCCAGCAGCCAAGTCGGGGGGAGCGGCACAGATACGCAGTATTTT. Translation: CASSQVGGSGTDTQYF. J is TRBJ2-3 and V is TRBV14; 7 nucleotides agree with TRBD2. The CDR3 has 16 amino acids. The germline V gene has CDR1 SGHDN and CDR2 FVKESK. Trimming cost V 1 base and J 1 base; bases outside gene matches: 5. Supplemented by reference TRBV14 and TRBJ2-3, the full variable domain reads EAGVTQFPSHSVIEKGQTVTLRCDPISGHDNLYWYRRVMGKEIKFLLHFVKESKQDESGMPNNRFLAERTGGTYSTLKVQPAELEDSGVYFCASSQVGGSGTDTQYFGPGTRLTVL.

The V and J genes are TRBV5-1 and TRBJ2-2; TRBD1 aligns across 8 bases. This CDR3 is 16 amino acids long. V lost 3 bases and J lost 1; bases outside the gene matches: 5. In germline, CDR1 is SGHRS, CDR2 YFSETQ. This CDR3 is CASSSIDRGNTGELFF. CDR3 bases: TGCGCCAGCAGCTCCATAGACAGGGGGAACACCGGGGAGCTGTTTTTT.

This clone was seen just once. This sequence joins TRBV27 and TRBJ2-7; 10 nucleotides line up with TRBD1. This CDR3 contains 13 residues. Germline loops: CDR1 MNHEY, CDR2 SMNVEV (reference sequence). J lost 7 bases, V lost 5 bases, and 5 bases had no gene match. DNA for the CDR3: TGTGCCAGCAGTCAGACAGGGGGCGGGGAGCAGTACTTC. Its protein product is CASSQTGGGEQYF.

J is TRBJ2-5 and V is TRBV6-5; 10 bases align to TRBD2. The CDR3 spans 16 residues. The V and J ends lost 2 bases and 2 bases, in that order; junction bases with no gene match: 5. Germline CDR1 MNHEY, CDR2 SVGAGI. The CDR3 loop is CASSYMRTSGQETQYF. Here the CDR3 DNA reads TGTGCCAGCAGTTACATGAGGACTAGCGGACAAGAGACCCAGTACTTC.

This clone was found once. V gene TRBV19 combines with J gene TRBJ2-1, with D perhaps matching TRBD2 (6 bases). CDR3 length equals 12 residues. Trimming took 6 bases from V and 10 from J, leaving 13 bases between them. CDR1 is LNHDA and CDR2 is SQIVND in the germline V gene (reference sequence). DNA of the CDR3: TGTGCCAGTAGCCTCGGGAGATCCGAGCAGTTCTTC. Protein: CASSLGRSEQFF.